The sequence of this T cell receptor beta chain was determined in a study of early T cells in non-severe SARS-CoV-2 infection. Study information: RNA in bulk from unsorted whole blood was sequenced, and chains were unpaired.

Researchers attached unique molecular identifiers to individual cDNA molecules. From the 5' RACE reads, TCRdb called clonotypes with MiXCR, one entry per CDR3 protein. Of about 39,000 distinct CDR3 sequences detected, less than 7% appear once; the ten largest clones hold roughly 4.5%. In this sample, this clonotype turned up a few times. The CDR3 spans 14 residues. Trimming cost V 0 bases and J 1 base, with 6 bases left between them. Germline loops: CDR1 PRHDT, CDR2 FYEKMQ (reference sequence). This receptor was obtained from an adult who was a healthcare worker with PCR-confirmed SARS-CoV-2 infection or an uninfected control (not recorded which). The sequenced sample was whole blood, obtained at baseline. The chain links TRBV13 to TRBJ1-2; no firm D call. CDR3 nucleotides: TGTGCCAGCAGCTTAGGGACGGGTAACTATGGCTACACCTTC. Its protein is CASSLGTGNYGYTF.